This T cell receptor (beta chain) appears in the sequencing data of a study of TIL therapy for anti-PD-1-resistant metastatic lung cancer. Study-level background: Patients then received nivolumab; progressors got lymphodepletion, TIL and IL-2. Tumors carried a median 1.5 non-synonymous mutations per megabase. Broader study findings: The baseline peripheral repertoire was partially replaced by infused TIL clonotypes that later decayed.

Time point here: pre-treatment sample, taken before nivolumab and TIL therapy. As for this clone: Its specificity is not known.

The length of the CDR3 is 14 residues. V was pared by 6 bases and J by 4 bases, with 12 bases between. The V gene's germline CDR1 is LGHNA and CDR2 YSLEER. Sequencing used immunoSEQ v3. Each library reached about 2 million read pairs, or roughly 5-6.5 million at deep level. Data came from immunoSEQ multiplex PCR; TCRdb stores just in-frame clones and leaves some out. The sample contains roughly 15,000 clones, more than 75% of which appear only once. The sample here was blood, taken at baseline. This receptor was obtained from a person aged 25-85 years with non-small cell lung cancer. The chain has TRBV4-3 and TRBJ2-2; D may be TRBD1 (5 bases). Here the CDR3 reads CASRTDQGTGELFF. The CDR3 DNA reads TGCGCCAGCAGAACAGATCAGGGCACCGGGGAGCTGTTTTTT.